This T cell receptor beta chain stems from a study of T cells generated in artificial thymic organoids. V shed 7 bases and J shed 5 bases, with 15 bases lying between them. The CDR3 has 13 residues. Germline lookup yields CDR1 MGHRA and CDR2 YSYEKL. Separate semi-nested PCRs amplified TCRalpha and TCRbeta libraries using constant-region reverse primers in TRAC or TRBC. TCRdb recomputed calls from the 5' RACE reads with MiXCR, one row per CDR3 protein. Of some 3,300 distinct CDR3 sequences listed, under 40% are singletons. Healthy adult donors gave non-mobilized peripheral blood. Sorting markers: CD3+TCRalphabeta+CD8+CD45RO-CCR7+, for blood naive CD8 cells.

Sequenced input: naive CD8+ T cells from blood. As for subset: CD3+TCRalphabeta+CD8SP T cells; for blood, CD45RO-CCR7+ naive CD8+ T cells. The chain combines TRBV4-1 with TRBJ2-7; D might be TRBD2 (5 bases). The receptor comes from a human donor who gave cord blood stem cells for thymic organoid culture, a cardiac surgery patient who gave postnatal thymus, or a blood donor (not recorded which). CDR3 region: CASNHGGPDEQYF. CDR3 nucleotide sequence: TGCGCCAGCAACCATGGAGGCCCTGACGAGCAGTACTTC.